These 20 T cell receptor beta chains were sequenced from one sample in a study of radiotherapy plus CTLA-4 blockade in lung cancer (dated by TCRdb to 2016 to 2018). Library generation was performed with the immunoSEQ multiplex PCR assay. The clones in this table, taken by TCRdb from immuneACCESS, are in-frame only. Not every clone is retained; where verified, under half of the shortfall comes from an unresolved V gene, and the cause of the rest is unknown. In all, the sample holds approximately 48,000 clones, and approximately 84% of those were seen once. The leading ten clones occupy 4% to 5.5% of the sample. This sample comprised peripheral blood, obtained from a patient treated with radiotherapy plus ipilimumab. The receptors were sampled from a human donor with non-small cell lung cancer whose response to radiotherapy plus ipilimumab could not be evaluated.

J is TRBJ2-7 and V is TRBV10-3, with TRBD1 identical over 9 bases. Germline assignment: CDR1 ENHRY and CDR2 SYGVKD. The CDR3 sequence is 14 residues long. V lost 3 bases and J lost 6; bases outside the gene matches: 6. CDR3 sequence (DNA): TGTGCCATCAGTGAAAGGGACAGGGTCGGCGAGCAGTACTTC. Its translation: CAISERDRVGEQYF.

This clone was counted between two and nine times. V gene TRBV28 combines with J gene TRBJ2-7; 12 bases agree with TRBD2. The ends lost 3 bases at V and 7 bases at J; junction bases unmatched: 7. Germline lookup yields CDR1 MDHEN and CDR2 SYDVKM. The CDR3 runs 15 residues. CDR3 sequence reads: CASSFKTSGGIEQYF. The CDR3 DNA follows: TGTGCCAGCAGTTTCAAGACTAGCGGGGGAATAGAGCAGTACTTC.

The chain employs TRBV5-4 and TRBJ2-1; TRBD2 agrees at 13 bases. Germline values: CDR1 SGHNT, CDR2 YYREEE (reference sequence). V gave up 0 bases and J gave up 8 bases; unmatched junction bases: 8. CDR3 size: 17 residues. The CDR3 coding sequence is TGTGCCAGCAGCTTGGGATTTGGACTAGCGGGAGCGGATGAGCAGTTCTTC. Encoded protein: CASSLGFGLAGADEQFF.

The CDR3 is CAAGTGSIYEQYF. CDR3 coding DNA: TGTGCCGCGGGGACAGGGTCAATCTACGAGCAGTACTTC. The V and J genes are TRBV28 and TRBJ2-7; TRBD1 aligns across 9 bases. The CDR3 is 13 amino acids. Germline trimming cut 11 bases from V and 3 bases from J; bases unmatched to any gene: 8. Germline loops: CDR1 MDHEN, CDR2 SYDVKM.

This rearrangement joins TRBV6-5 to TRBJ1-1; TRBD1 matches at 12 bases. The CDR3 is made up of 15 amino acids. Germline trimming cut 2 bases from V and 7 bases from J; bases unmatched to any gene: 5. Looked up from germline, CDR1 is MNHEY and CDR2 is SVGAGI. As DNA, the CDR3 is TGTGCCAGCAGTTACGAGGGGACAGGGGGCCATGAAGCTTTCTTT. This codes for CASSYEGTGGHEAFF.

The chain has TRBV28 and TRBJ2-7; D is unresolved. V gave up 3 bases and J gave up 2 bases, with 8 bases separating them. CDR1 and CDR2 from the germline V gene are MDHEN and SYDVKM. The CDR3 spans 13 residues. The CDR3 sequence is CASSFGLAYEQYF. The CDR3 DNA reads as TGTGCCAGCAGTTTTGGCCTAGCCTACGAGCAGTACTTC.

The rearrangement uses TRBV6-1 and TRBJ2-3; the match to TRBD1 covers 7 bases. CDR1 and CDR2 from the germline V gene are MNHNS and SASEGT. V lost 5 bases to trimming and J lost 4 bases; unmatched junction nucleotides: 9. The CDR3 loop spans 15 amino acids. This chain's CDR3 is CASSTPGQRSDTQYF. The CDR3 DNA is TGTGCCAGCAGTACCCCGGGACAGCGCTCAGATACGCAGTATTTT.

The rearrangement joins TRBV11-3 to TRBJ2-1; 12 nucleotides line up with TRBD2. This CDR3 comprises 15 residues. Germline V gene lookup returns CDR1 SGHNT and CDR2 YENEEA. V dropped 4 bases and J dropped 13; count of bases not matched to a gene: 11. The CDR3 coding sequence is TGTGCCAGCAGCTCCTCCACACTAGCGGGAGGTCTTCAGTTCTTC. Translating it yields CASSSSTLAGGLQFF.

This chain joins TRBV30 and TRBJ1-3; 8 bases line up with TRBD1. Per germline, CDR1 GTSNPN and CDR2 SVGIG (reference sequence). Germline trimming cut 4 bases from V and 2 bases from J; bases unmatched to any gene: 7. This CDR3 contains 15 residues. For the CDR3, the DNA is TGTGCCTGGACGCCCCAGGGGGCTACTGGAAACACCATATATTTT. Its translation is CAWTPQGATGNTIYF.

This chain links TRBV25-1 with TRBJ2-2; the D is unclear. The CDR3 loop spans 13 amino acids. The germline V and J ends were trimmed by 4 bases and 2 bases, with 5 bases remaining between them. CDR1 MGHDK and CDR2 SYGVNS come from the germline V gene. The CDR3 nucleotides read TGTGCCAGCAGTGTCTTCAACACCGGGGAGCTGTTTTTT. Protein product: CASSVFNTGELFF.

The chain links TRBV6-1 to TRBJ2-1; weak D call: TRBD1 (6 bases). The CDR3 runs 13 residues. Trimming took 6 bases from V and 5 from J, leaving 11 bases between them. CDR1 and CDR2 from the germline V gene are MNHNS and SASEGT. This chain's CDR3 is CASRTGSHNEQFF. CDR3 DNA sequence: TGTGCCAGCAGAACAGGGAGCCACAATGAGCAGTTCTTC.

The chain has TRBV30 and TRBJ2-1; 7 bases are a match to TRBD2. The germline CDR1 and CDR2 sequences are GTSNPN and SVGIG (reference sequence). J lost 6 bases, V lost 8 bases, and 7 bases had no gene match. This CDR3 has 12 residues. CDR3 region: CAGLDYRNEQFF. CDR3 coding DNA: TGTGCCGGACTAGACTATCGCAATGAGCAGTTCTTC.

The chain couples TRBV14 to TRBJ2-7; 11 positions agree with TRBD1. The CDR3 has 15 amino acids. With 4 bases clipped from V and 4 bases from J, the junction kept 6 bases outside the gene matches. Germline-derived CDR1 and CDR2 are SGHDN and FVKESK. CDR3 nucleotide sequence: TGTGCCAGCAGCCTCGGGACAGGGGGTGTATACGAGCAGTACTTC. Translating it yields CASSLGTGGVYEQYF.

This chain joins TRBV6-5 and TRBJ2-2, with 8 bases fitting TRBD1. From germline, CDR1 is MNHEY and CDR2 SVGAGI. V was clipped by 5 bases and J by 4 bases; unmatched bases: 3. This CDR3 is built from 14 residues. The CDR3 region is CASSPDRVTGELFF. CDR3 sequence (DNA): TGTGCCAGCAGTCCGGACAGGGTCACCGGGGAGCTGTTTTTT.

The V and J genes are TRBV5-1 and TRBJ1-1; possible D gene TRBD1, 5 bases. Germline V CDR1 and CDR2: SGHRS, YFSETQ. V lost 4 bases, J lost 4 bases, and 14 bases lay in between. The CDR3 loop spans 14 amino acids. CDR3 sequence reads: CASSRLLGATEAFF. The CDR3 DNA reads TGCGCCAGCAGCCGCCTCTTAGGGGCCACTGAAGCTTTCTTT. The complete variable domain, with remaining parts taken from reference TRBV5-1 and TRBJ1-1, reads KAGVTQTPRYLIKTRGQQVTLSCSPISGHRSVSWYQQTPGQGLQFLFEYFSETQRNKGNFPGRFSGRQFSNSRSEMNVSTLELGDSALYLCASSRLLGATEAFFGQGTRLTVV.

This clone was seen more than once but under ten times. The chain recombines TRBV18 with TRBJ2-5, with 7 bases identical to TRBD2. Trimming at V came to 3 bases and at J to 2 bases, leaving 6 bases not matched to a gene. The CDR3 runs 15 residues. Germline V gene data show CDR1 as KGHSH and CDR2 as LQKENI. DNA of the CDR3: TGTGCCAGCTCACCTAGCGGGTGGAGTCAAGAGACCCAGTACTTC. Translating it yields CASSPSGWSQETQYF.

The rearrangement uses TRBV7-8 and TRBJ1-6; 7 nucleotides match TRBD1. The CDR3 runs 15 residues. The germline gives CDR1 SGHVS, CDR2 FQNEAQ. V lost 5 bases and J lost 9; bases outside the gene matches: 10. The CDR3 loop is CASSPPDREGSPLHF. In DNA, the CDR3 is TGTGCCAGCAGCCCACCAGACAGGGAAGGTTCACCCCTCCACTTT.

The V call is TRBV5-1, the J call TRBJ1-4, with 7 bases aligning to TRBD1. This CDR3 comprises 14 residues. Germline values: CDR1 SGHRS, CDR2 YFSETQ. Trimming cost V 6 bases and J 8 bases; bases outside gene matches: 10. The CDR3 sequence is CASTSTGRGEKLFF. The CDR3 DNA sequence: TGCGCCAGCACCTCGACAGGGAGAGGAGAAAAACTGTTTTTT.

J is TRBJ1-2 and V is TRBV30; D perhaps matches TRBD1 (5 bases). The CDR3 is 14 amino acids. Trimming left V 0 bases short and J 6 bases short, with 14 bases between. The germline V gene has CDR1 GTSNPN and CDR2 SVGIG (reference sequence). CDR3 region: CAWSVLVDTNGYTF. Written as DNA, the CDR3 is TGTGCCTGGAGTGTACTGGTGGACACAAATGGCTACACCTTC.

Notes on this clone: This sample includes further DNA sequences coding for the same CDR3. The genes are TRBV4-1 and TRBJ2-2; 8 positions agree with TRBD1. CDR1 and CDR2 from the germline V gene are MGHRA and YSYEKL. CDR3 length equals 18 residues. Trimming removed 5 bases from V and 1 base from J; junction bases left unmatched: 12. CDR3 DNA sequence: TGCGCCAGCAGCGGTGGCAGGGGGCTCCGCTTGAACACCGGGGAGCTGTTTTTT. It translates to CASSGGRGLRLNTGELFF.